This T cell receptor (beta chain) derives from a study of cytomegalovirus exposure and HLA in healthy donors. Samples came from healthy bone marrow donors. Researchers ran the PCR with 60 Vbeta and 13 Jbeta primers. TCRdb's table, derived via immunoSEQ multiplex PCR, lists solely in-frame clones and lacks some. The table shows 97,000 or so clones, with approximately 80% occurring only once. Study-wide findings and caveats: Presence/absence analysis assumed near-uniform sequencing depth across donors. In a later analysis, at a false discovery rate of 0.05, 16,951 TCR beta sequences matched HLA alleles. On later analysis, the bulk of CMV-associated TCR beta chains appeared to be HLA-restricted.

This clone was recorded once. Its matching antigen is unknown. Between the trimmed V and J ends, which lost 3 bases and 0 bases, there was a span of 18 bases. Looked up from germline, CDR1 is SEHNR and CDR2 is FQNEAQ (reference sequence). This CDR3 comprises 18 residues. Sequencing used PBMCs. The chain combines TRBV7-9 with TRBJ2-1; D is possibly TRBD2 (6 bases). This TCR was recovered from a male donor in good health and CMV-seropositive. The CDR3 DNA reads as TGTGCCAGCAGCTTCGATGGGTGGGGGGTGAGCTCCTACAATGAGCAGTTCTTC. Residues: CASSFDGWGVSSYNEQFF.